A single sample is the source of the 6 T cell receptor beta chains below, sequenced in a study of cytomegalovirus exposure and HLA in healthy donors. In the PCR, 60 Vbeta and 13 Jbeta primers were used. Assay: immunoSEQ multiplex PCR; the TCRdb copy retains only in-frame clones and omits some. The sample has around 110,000 clones, about 76% seen once. Input material: PBMCs. The receptors stem from a woman in her twenties or thirties in good health and CMV-seronegative.

This chain uses TRBV13 with TRBJ2-7; 8 bases match TRBD2. The CDR3 is 15 amino acids. The trim removed 4 bases at V and 2 bases at J, leaving 7 bases unmatched. Germline-derived CDR1 and CDR2 are PRHDT and FYEKMQ (reference sequence). The CDR3, as DNA: TGTGCCAGCAGCTCCGGACGAGCGGGAGCCTACGAGCAGTACTTC. This translates into CASSSGRAGAYEQYF.

This rearrangement joins TRBV28 to TRBJ2-2, with D uncertain. The CDR3 is made up of 15 amino acids. V lost 3 bases to trimming and J lost 0 bases, with 8 bases between them. Germline loops: CDR1 MDHEN, CDR2 SYDVKM. This chain's CDR3 is CASSLVGSNTGELFF. CDR3 sequence (DNA): TGTGCCAGCAGTTTGGTCGGTTCGAACACCGGGGAGCTGTTTTTT.

The chain uses TRBV7-9 and TRBJ2-7; D perhaps matches TRBD1 (5 bases). Deletions cut 1 base from V and 0 bases from J, with 13 bases between. The CDR3 has 16 amino acids. Germline V gives CDR1 SEHNR, CDR2 FQNEAQ (reference sequence). CDR3 protein: CASSLEAGKNSYEQYF. In DNA form, the CDR3 reads TGTGCCAGCAGCTTAGAAGCAGGGAAAAACTCCTACGAGCAGTACTTC.

This clone has a single count. This chain links TRBV27 with TRBJ2-3; TRBD1 matches at 7 bases. CDR3 length equals 16 residues. Germline CDR1 is MNHEY and CDR2 is SMNVEV (reference sequence). The V gene end was trimmed by 4 bases and the J gene end by 2 bases; junction bases not matched to a gene: 9. The CDR3 region has the DNA TGTGCCAGCAGTTCGTACCGGGACAGCGCCACAGATACGCAGTATTTT. Translating it yields CASSSYRDSATDTQYF.

The V gene is TRBV28, the J gene TRBJ2-5; 12 bases match TRBD2. V shed 5 bases and J 5 bases; nucleotides not matched to a gene: 9. This CDR3 is 16 amino acids long. The V gene's germline CDR1 is MDHEN and CDR2 SYDVKM. CDR3 loop: CASSLYLLAGGETQYF. The CDR3 nucleotides read TGTGCCAGCAGTCTCTACCTACTAGCGGGAGGTGAGACCCAGTACTTC.

This chain connects TRBV7-2 to TRBJ2-7, with 10 positions matching TRBD2. Germline lookup yields CDR1 SGHTA and CDR2 FQGNSA. This CDR3 is 14 amino acids long. The ends lost 5 bases at V and 7 bases at J; junction bases unmatched: 8. The CDR3 spells CASSPLAGGREQYF. As DNA, the CDR3 is TGTGCCAGCAGCCCCTTAGCGGGAGGTCGGGAGCAGTACTTC.